Shown below are 31 T cell receptor beta chains from a single sample sequenced in a study of blood T cell repertoires in COVID-19 (TCRdb year 2020). The library was generated by the immunoSEQ multiplex PCR assay. TCRdb limited this immuneACCESS table to in-frame rearrangements with V and J called. A share of clones is missing; checked studies link under half to unresolved V genes, and the rest is unexplained. The sample table lists 150,000 or so clones, 87% of them with a count of one. 5% to 6% of the sample rests with the top ten. The material sequenced was peripheral blood. All receptors derive from a human donor in a cohort sampled during active COVID-19.

This chain links TRBV14 with TRBJ1-2; 11 nucleotides agree with TRBD1. Germline CDR1 is SGHDN and CDR2 is FVKESK. The CDR3 consists of 15 residues. Trimming took 4 bases from V and 7 from J; bases not matched to a gene: 8. The CDR3 spells CASSPRTGGLSGYTF. CDR3 bases: TGTGCCAGCAGCCCCCGGACAGGGGGCCTCAGTGGCTACACCTTC.

This chain connects TRBV30 to TRBJ1-3; D gene uncertain. Germline assignment: CDR1 GTSNPN and CDR2 SVGIG (reference sequence). Trimming removed 4 bases from V and 3 bases from J, with 16 bases in between. The CDR3 contains 15 residues. In DNA form, the CDR3 reads TGTGCCTGGACGGCGGTGGACTGGGGTGGAAACACCATATATTTT. This translates into CAWTAVDWGGNTIYF.

This chain joins TRBV7-3 and TRBJ2-7; TRBD1 aligns across 7 bases. Losses at the gene ends were 4 bases for V and 7 bases for J; bases not matched to a gene: 7. In germline, CDR1 is SGHTA, CDR2 FQGTGA. The length of the CDR3 is 13 residues. CDR3 sequence: CASSSETGREQYF. DNA for the CDR3: TGTGCCAGCAGCTCCGAGACAGGGCGAGAGCAGTACTTC.

The chain is built from TRBV6-5 and TRBJ1-4, with D unclear. The germline V gene has CDR1 MNHEY and CDR2 SVGAGI. CDR3 length: 14 residues. V was pared by 0 bases and J by 4 bases, with 6 bases between. The CDR3 nucleotides are TGTGCCAGCAGTTACTCCAGGATTAATGAAAAACTGTTTTTT. Its protein product is CASSYSRINEKLFF.

The chain employs TRBV7-2 and TRBJ2-7, with 10 positions matching TRBD2. Losses at the gene ends were 1 base for V and 4 bases for J; bases not matched to a gene: 7. The CDR3 has 16 amino acids. CDR1 is SGHTA and CDR2 is FQGNSA in the germline V gene. CDR3 DNA: TGTGCCAGCAGCTTAGGATCAGGACTAGCGGTTTACGAGCAGTACTTC. It translates to CASSLGSGLAVYEQYF.

This chain joins TRBV18 and TRBJ2-3; 14 nucleotides align to TRBD2. The J segment lost 0 bases and the V segment lost 3 bases, leaving 2 bases of the junction unmatched. The CDR3 spans 17 residues. The germline V gene has CDR1 KGHSH and CDR2 LQKENI. CDR3 residues: CASSPRTSGGSTDTQYF. In nucleotides, the CDR3 is TGTGCCAGCTCACCCCGGACTAGCGGGGGGAGCACAGATACGCAGTATTTT.

The V gene is TRBV6-6, the J gene TRBJ2-7, with TRBD1 identical over 7 bases. V lost 6 bases and J lost 6; bases outside the gene matches: 11. Germline V gene lookup returns CDR1 MNHNY and CDR2 SVGAGI (reference sequence). The CDR3 length is 14 residues. CDR3 in DNA: TGTGCCAGCAGCCTAAGGGGACAGAAAGCCGAGCAGTACTTC. Residues: CASSLRGQKAEQYF.

The rearrangement joins TRBV5-5 to TRBJ1-4; no definite D call. The CDR3 sequence is 15 residues long. The V end was cut by 1 base, the J end by 5 bases, with 12 bases between. Germline V lookup: CDR1 SGHKS, CDR2 YYEKEE (reference sequence). The CDR3 bases are TGTGCCAGCAGCTTGTGGGCAGACGTAAATGAAAAACTGTTTTTT. Its protein is CASSLWADVNEKLFF.

The gene calls are TRBV18 and TRBJ2-2; TRBD1 matches 9 bases. Germline-derived CDR1 and CDR2 are KGHSH and LQKENI. The CDR3 spans 16 residues. V lost 4 bases to trimming and J lost 1 base; unmatched junction nucleotides: 4. CDR3 in amino acids: CASSLRQGVNTGELFF. The DNA for the CDR3 is TGTGCCAGCTCACTGCGACAGGGGGTGAACACCGGGGAGCTGTTTTTT.

V and J are TRBV29-1 and TRBJ1-1; D not resolved. The V end lost 4 bases, the J end lost 7 bases, and 7 bases lay between the germline ends. The germline gives CDR1 SQVTM, CDR2 ANQGSEA. This CDR3 spans 10 amino acids. CDR3 DNA sequence: TGCAGCGTTGGGCAGTTTGAAGCTTTCTTT. This codes for CSVGQFEAFF. Together with reference TRBV29-1 and TRBJ1-1, the CDR3 gives the full variable domain: SAVISQKPSRDICQRGTSLTIQCQVDSQVTMMFWYRQQPGQSLTLIATANQGSEATYESGFVIDKFPISRPNLTFSTLTVSNMSPEDSSIYLCSVGQFEAFFGQGTRLTVV.

This clone was found once. This chain uses TRBV30 with TRBJ1-2; TRBD1 might be the D (5 bases). The ends were cut back, 5 bases at V and 13 bases at J, with 20 bases in the middle. The germline CDR1 and CDR2 sequences are GTSNPN and SVGIG (reference sequence). The CDR3 consists of 12 residues. The CDR3 region is CAWEQGLADGTF. The CDR3 nucleotides are TGTGCCTGGGAGCAGGGCCTGGCTGATGGCACCTTC.

V gene TRBV2 combines with J gene TRBJ1-6; TRBD1 matches at 9 bases. The junction had 7 bases not matched to a gene; V was cut back by 6 bases and J by 7 bases. The CDR3 spans 15 residues. Germline values: CDR1 SNHLY, CDR2 FYNNEI. The CDR3 coding sequence is TGTGCCAGCAGCTTACAGGGGGCCGTGAATTCACCCCTCCACTTT. Its translation is CASSLQGAVNSPLHF.

The CDR3 coding sequence is TGCAGTGCTAGCAGAACCTACGAGCAGTACTTC. It encodes CSASRTYEQYF. J is TRBJ2-7 and V is TRBV20-1; D is unresolved. CDR1 and CDR2 (germline): DFQATT, SNEGSKA (reference sequence). The V gene lost 3 bases and the J gene lost 2 bases, with 5 bases spanning the gap. This CDR3 has 11 amino acids.

The sample holds a few counts of this clone. The chain carries TRBV11-2 and TRBJ2-5, with 10 bases that match TRBD2. This CDR3 comprises 15 residues. The V gene's germline CDR1 is SGHAT and CDR2 FQNNGV. Trimming took 8 bases from V and 5 from J; bases not matched to a gene: 11. CDR3: CASGRAGGLVETQYF. In DNA, the CDR3 is TGTGCCAGCGGAAGAGCGGGAGGGCTTGTGGAGACCCAGTACTTC.

This sequence joins TRBV6-2 or TRBV6-3 and TRBJ1-1, with TRBD1 identical over 10 bases. The ends lost 5 bases at V and 4 bases at J; junction bases unmatched: 13. The germline gives CDR1 MNHEY, CDR2 SVGEGT. The CDR3 is 17 residues long. This CDR3 reads CASSLDRGRGPGTEAFF. CDR3 DNA sequence: TGTGCCAGCAGTCTAGACAGGGGGCGCGGACCCGGCACTGAAGCTTTCTTT.

This clone was observed once. This chain uses TRBV11-1 with TRBJ1-2, with D possibly TRBD1 on 6 matching bases. Germline V gene data show CDR1 as SGHAT and CDR2 as FQDESV (reference sequence). CDR3 length equals 13 residues. V was cut by 6 bases and J by 2 bases, with 10 bases left in between. The CDR3 spells CASSRQANYGYTF. For the CDR3, the DNA is TGTGCCAGCAGTCGACAGGCAAACTATGGCTACACCTTC.

This chain connects TRBV27 to TRBJ2-7; TRBD1 agrees at 9 bases. This CDR3 comprises 15 residues. Unmatched junction bases numbered 11, after V lost 6 bases and J lost 5 bases. The V gene's germline CDR1 is MNHEY and CDR2 SMNVEV (reference sequence). The CDR3 DNA reads as TGTGCCAGCAGACACCGGGACAGGGCATCAGACGAGCAGTACTTC. It yields the protein CASRHRDRASDEQYF.

The chain carries TRBV10-2 and TRBJ1-5; 8 bases agree with TRBD1. J was trimmed by 5 bases and V by 2 bases; bases with no gene match: 2. This CDR3 contains 14 residues. CDR1 and CDR2 (germline): WSHSY, SAAADI. DNA for the CDR3: TGCGCCAGCAGTGAGGCAGGGGGCTATCAGCCCCAGCATTTT. As protein: CASSEAGGYQPQHF.

The chain carries TRBV7-3 and TRBJ1-6; tentative D call: TRBD1 (6 bases). The CDR3 is made up of 15 amino acids. Germline V lookup: CDR1 SGHTA, CDR2 FQGTGA. The ends were cut back, 5 bases at V and 6 bases at J, with 14 bases in the middle. The CDR3 spells CASSVGTGSNSPLHF. CDR3 coding DNA: TGTGCCAGCAGCGTAGGAACAGGGAGTAATTCACCCCTCCACTTT.

The V call is TRBV27, the J call TRBJ2-3, with a weak D call TRBD2 (5 bases). The CDR3 runs to 15 residues. V dropped 6 bases and J dropped 2 bases, with 15 bases sitting between them. The germline V gene has CDR1 MNHEY and CDR2 SMNVEV (reference sequence). The CDR3 spells CASSIRWGDTDTQYF. The CDR3 DNA follows: TGTGCCAGCAGCATCAGATGGGGAGACACAGATACGCAGTATTTT.

The V gene is TRBV9, the J gene TRBJ2-2, with 9 bases fitting TRBD2. With V trimmed by 0 bases and J by 4 bases, 4 bases remained unmatched. Germline V CDR1 and CDR2: SGDLS, YYNGEE. The CDR3 covers 16 residues. The CDR3 nucleotides are TGTGCCAGCAGCGTAGATGGCGGGAGGGCCACCGGGGAGCTGTTTTTT. Amino acids: CASSVDGGRATGELFF.

The chain links TRBV6-1 to TRBJ1-5, with a possible D match to TRBD1 (6 bases). CDR3 length: 14 amino acids. CDR1 and CDR2 from the germline V gene are MNHNS and SASEGT. Trimming shortened V by 1 base and J by 5 bases, and 9 bases separated the two germline ends. CDR3 region: CASSEEPGDQPQHF. As DNA, the CDR3 is TGTGCCAGCAGTGAAGAGCCAGGGGATCAGCCCCAGCATTTT.

The chain uses TRBV6-5 and TRBJ2-7; 9 bases align to TRBD1. This CDR3 has 14 amino acids. The V segment lost 7 bases and the J segment 6 bases; nucleotides outside the gene matches: 10. In germline, CDR1 is MNHEY, CDR2 SVGAGI. CDR3 nucleotide sequence: TGTGCCAGCAAGCGACAGGGGGGCGCTTCCGAGCAGTACTTC. Its protein product is CASKRQGGASEQYF.

The chain combines TRBV5-4 with TRBJ2-5; possible D gene TRBD2, 6 bases. V was shortened by 2 bases and J by 0 bases, with 8 bases between the two germline ends. This CDR3 comprises 14 residues. The germline V gene encodes CDR1 SGHNT and CDR2 YYREEE (reference sequence). CDR3 nucleotide sequence: TGTGCCAGCAGCTTCCGCGGGAACCAAGAGACCCAGTACTTC. It specifies CASSFRGNQETQYF.

This sequence joins TRBV5-4 and TRBJ1-6; D call uncertain. Germline CDR1 SGHNT, CDR2 YYREEE (reference sequence). The CDR3 consists of 17 residues. The ends were cut back, 3 bases at V and 0 bases at J, with 13 bases in the middle. The CDR3 DNA reads as TGTGCCAGCAGCTCATCGGGCGGGAGCTCCTATAATTCACCCCTCCACTTT. This gives the protein CASSSSGGSSYNSPLHF.

The V call is TRBV6-5, the J call TRBJ2-7; maybe TRBD2 (6 bases). The CDR3 has 13 residues. V was trimmed by 10 bases and J by 6 bases, leaving 19 bases between them. Germline assignment: CDR1 MNHEY and CDR2 SVGAGI. The CDR3: CATSEPPGSEQYF. CDR3 DNA: TGTGCCACTTCGGAGCCGCCCGGGAGCGAGCAGTACTTC.

This clone was seen only once. The J gene is TRBJ1-5, the V gene TRBV5-1; 7 bases are shared with TRBD1. The V and J ends lost 0 bases and 2 bases, in that order; junction bases with no gene match: 11. The CDR3 has 18 residues. Germline values: CDR1 SGHRS, CDR2 YFSETQ. DNA for the CDR3: TGCGCCAGCAGCTTGGCTCCCAGGGGGGCTTTCCGCAATCAGCCCCAGCATTTT. This sequence encodes CASSLAPRGAFRNQPQHF.

Here the CDR3 DNA reads TGTGCCAGCAGCCCCTCATACGCTATAGAGACCCAGTACTTC. This codes for CASSPSYAIETQYF. This chain links TRBV28 with TRBJ2-5; D gene ambiguous. This CDR3 has 14 residues. V shed 6 bases and J shed 4 bases, with 15 bases lying between them. From germline, CDR1 is MDHEN and CDR2 SYDVKM.

This sequence joins TRBV27 and TRBJ2-1; the match to TRBD2 covers 12 bases. Germline CDR1 and CDR2: MNHEY and SMNVEV (reference sequence). The CDR3 totals 15 residues. Trimming removed 5 bases from V and 4 bases from J; junction bases left unmatched: 3. CDR3 nucleotides: TGTGCCAGCAGTCGGACTAGCGGGGCTTACAATGAGCAGTTCTTC. This gives the protein CASSRTSGAYNEQFF.

V gene TRBV7-2 combines with J gene TRBJ2-3; 9 bases fit TRBD2. The CDR3 loop spans 15 amino acids. The V and J ends lost 4 bases and 3 bases, in that order; junction bases with no gene match: 5. Germline-derived CDR1 and CDR2 are SGHTA and FQGNSA. The DNA for the CDR3 is TGTGCCAGCAGCTCACAAGCGGGGGGTACAGATACGCAGTATTTT. Its protein product is CASSSQAGGTDTQYF.

The chain has TRBV25-1 and TRBJ1-1; D gene unclear. Looked up from germline, CDR1 is MGHDK and CDR2 is SYGVNS. This CDR3 comprises 14 residues. With 0 bases removed from V and 4 bases from J, the gap between germline ends came to 9 bases. CDR3 protein: CASSEYKGGTEAFF. The CDR3 DNA sequence: TGTGCCAGCAGTGAATACAAGGGAGGCACTGAAGCTTTCTTT.